The clone carrying this T cell receptor (beta chain) was seen at least ten times. Its antigen remains unknown. The authors amplified TCR beta CDR3 regions, and they did so from RNA transcripts for repertoire sequencing. First-round RT-PCR employed HTBI primers, with a second-round multiplex PCR after it. TCRdb fed the multiplex PCR reads into MiXCR, producing one record per CDR3 protein. The sample lists 580,000 or so distinct CDR3 sequences; approximately 37% were seen once. The data derive from a study of Graves' ophthalmopathy and Graves' hyperthyroidism. Points from the study as a whole: Ophthalmopathy was separated from stable hyperthyroidism by a 13-signature model with roughly 91% sensitivity and around 81% specificity.

Unmatched junction bases numbered 6, after V lost 0 bases and J lost 1 base. Germline lookup yields CDR1 SGDLS and CDR2 YYNGEE. This CDR3 has 16 residues. The sequence was obtained from an adult man with Graves' hyperthyroidism. The sample comprised peripheral blood or thyroid tissue (not recorded which). V and J are TRBV9 and TRBJ2-5, with 7 bases fitting TRBD2. CDR3 bases: TGTGCCAGCAGCGTAGGGCCGGGGGGTATCCAAGAGACCCAGTACTTC. Protein sequence: CASSVGPGGIQETQYF. The complete variable domain, with remaining parts taken from reference TRBV9 and TRBJ2-5, reads DSGVTQTPKHLITATGQRVTLRCSPRSGDLSVYWYQQSLDQGLQFLIQYYNGEERAKGNILERFSAQQFPDLHSELNLSSLELGDSALYFCASSVGPGGIQETQYFGPGTRLLVL.